The rows below give T cell receptor beta chains drawn from one sample of a study of T cell clones after liver transplantation. Clones were read by immunoSEQ multiplex PCR, and TCRdb kept only the in-frame ones, dropping some. Among 20,000 to 25,000 clones listed, more than 65% were seen once. The material sequenced was CD4+ T cells from blood, taken before liver transplant. Receptor source: a human donor who received a liver transplant. Both conserved end residues are part of each CDR3. Fields, in order: V gene, D gene, J gene, clone size, CDR3 DNA, CDR3 protein. D genes are given only for firm matches. Some rows have no size entry. The others give once, few or many, or a class for an expanded clone.

TRBV15	-	TRBJ2-2	-	TGTGCCACCAGCAGAGTAGCGGCAGGGGGGGACACCGGGGAGCTGTTTTTT	CATSRVAAGGDTGELFF
TRBV6-4	TRBD1	TRBJ1-6	few	TGTGCCAGCAGTGCCCGGTCAGGGGGTTCTTCACCCCTCCACTTT	CASSARSGGSSPLHF
TRBV6-1	-	TRBJ1-5	-	TGTGCCAGCAGTGTTTCAGGGGATGGCAATCAGCCCCAGCATTTT	CASSVSGDGNQPQHF
TRBV7-2	-	TRBJ2-3	-	TGTGCCAGCAGCTTTTATCTCGAAACAGATACGCAGTATTTT	CASSFYLETDTQYF
TRBV10-3	-	TRBJ1-1	-	TGTGCCATCAGCCAAGGGGGGGGCACTGAAGCTTTCTTT	CAISQGGGTEAFF
TRBV30	TRBD1	TRBJ2-3	few	TGTGCCTGGAGTAGGGGACAGGGGGTTTCTGCTTCCACAGATACGCAGTATTTT	CAWSRGQGVSASTDTQYF
TRBV5-5	TRBD1	TRBJ1-1	-	TGTGCCAGCAGCTTTACAGGGGGCACTGAAGCTTTCTTT	CASSFTGGTEAFF
TRBV5-1	-	TRBJ1-2	-	TGCGCCACCCCAATAGCCAGATCCCGCTATGGCTACACCTTC	CATPIARSRYGYTF
TRBV6-6	-	TRBJ2-2	-	TGTGCCAGCAGTCCCGCCACGGGGGAGGTCGGGGAGCTGTTTTTT	CASSPATGEVGELFF
TRBV6-1	-	TRBJ1-2	-	TGTGCCAGCAGTGAATTTAGGGGCCCTGGGGGCTACACCTTC	CASSEFRGPGGYTF
TRBV29-1	-	TRBJ2-1	-	TGCAGCGCCGAATCCCCCCTACGGGTCTTC	CSAESPLRVF
TRBV7-2	TRBD2	TRBJ2-1	-	TGTGCCAGCAGCTTTAGGCCGGGACTAGCGGGGGATGAGCAGTTCTTC	CASSFRPGLAGDEQFF
TRBV6-5	TRBD1	TRBJ2-3	medium-sized	TGTGCCAGCAGATGGGGACAGGGTAATTCAGATACGCAGTATTTT	CASRWGQGNSDTQYF
TRBV28	-	TRBJ1-4	once	TGTGCCAGCAGTTTAAGAAGGGCAGGAGCTGAAAAACTGTTTTTT	CASSLRRAGAEKLFF
TRBV5-1	-	TRBJ2-5	-	TGCGCCAGCAGCTCGGACCTAGGGGTGCCCCAGTACTTC	CASSSDLGVPQYF
TRBV30	-	TRBJ1-1	-	TGTGCCTGGAGTGTATGGGGGAAAACAGAGAACACTGAAGCTTTCTTT	CAWSVWGKTENTEAFF
TRBV11-3	TRBD1	TRBJ1-3	-	TGTGCCAGCAGCAAGGCCGGGACAGGAATCGCCATATATTTT	CASSKAGTGIAIYF
TRBV14	TRBD1	TRBJ2-5	-	TGTGCCAGCAGCCAAGCTCCGACAGGGATGCAAGAGACCCAGTACTTC	CASSQAPTGMQETQYF
TRBV7-8	-	TRBJ2-1	-	TGTGCCAGCAGCTTCTCCAGCGGGTACAATGAGCAGTTCTTC	CASSFSSGYNEQFF
TRBV5-5	-	TRBJ2-6	medium-sized	TGTGCCAGCAGCTTGGGTCGGACCGATTCTGGGGCCAACGTCCTGACTTTC	CASSLGRTDSGANVLTF
TRBV2	TRBD2	TRBJ2-5	medium-sized	TGTGCCAGCAGCCTCGGACTAGCGGGGGGGGAAGAGACCCAGTACTTC	CASSLGLAGGEETQYF
TRBV30	TRBD1	TRBJ1-6	once	TGTGCCTGGAGCGCCGGGACAGGGGGGAATTCACCCCTCCACTTT	CAWSAGTGGNSPLHF